This TCR beta chain was sequenced in a study of identical twins. A universal primer site was added by template switching, and unique molecular identifiers were carried by the cDNA. TCRdb independently ran MiXCR on the 5' RACE reads; one entry per CDR3 protein. The sample carries 550,000 to 700,000 distinct CDR3 sequences, approximately 10% recorded once. Germline loops: CDR1 LGHDT, CDR2 YNNKEL (reference sequence). This CDR3 region has 16 residues. V lost 1 base, J lost 0 bases, and 13 bases lay in between. The same data also contributed to another study, on yellow fever vaccine responses in identical twins.

The chain recombines TRBV3-1 with TRBJ2-7; D unresolved. The origin of this receptor is a young woman in good health. Input material: PBMCs. The CDR3 is CASSQGLQRTSYEQYF. The DNA for the CDR3 is TGTGCCAGCAGCCAAGGTCTTCAACGGACCTCCTACGAGCAGTACTTC.